The 7 T cell receptor beta chains presented below share a single source sample, sequenced in a study of response to subunit inactivated influenza vaccine. Each CDR3 protein is one row after TCRdb ran MiXCR on the RT-PCR reads. The sample shows 500,000 or so distinct CDR3 sequences, 15% to 20% of them seen only once. Sample: CD4+ T cells sorted from PBMCs, taken less than 30 months after vaccination. The source of these receptors is a man aged 45 to 75 who received an inactivated influenza vaccine.

The chain uses TRBV3-1 and TRBJ1-1; a possible D gene is TRBD1 (5 bases). The CDR3 is made up of 13 amino acids. From germline, CDR1 is LGHDT and CDR2 YNNKEL (reference sequence). Deletions cut 5 bases from V and 7 bases from J, with 14 bases between. The CDR3 bases are TGTGCCAGCAGCACCCATCCAGGGTATGAAGCTTTCTTT. Translated, it gives CASSTHPGYEAFF. The entire variable domain, with the rest obtained from reference TRBV3-1 and TRBJ1-1, is as follows: DTAVSQTPKYLVTQMGNDKSIKCEQNLGHDTMYWYKQDSKKFLKIMFSYNNKELIINETVPNRFSPKSPDKAHLNLHINSLELGDSAVYFCASSTHPGYEAFFGQGTRLTVV.

The CDR3 DNA sequence: TGCAGTGCCATTGGACTAGCGGGGAAGGAGACCCAGTACTTC. Protein sequence: CSAIGLAGKETQYF. The chain is built from TRBV20-1 and TRBJ2-5, with 12 bases identical to TRBD2. With V trimmed by 6 bases and J by 5 bases, 7 bases remained unmatched. In germline, CDR1 is DFQATT, CDR2 SNEGSKA (reference sequence). The CDR3 runs 14 residues.

This chain joins TRBV4-3 and TRBJ2-2; D ambiguous. V shed 4 bases and J shed 3 bases, with 15 bases lying between them. Germline lookup yields CDR1 LGHNA and CDR2 YSLEER. CDR3 length: 16 amino acids. The CDR3 here is CASSLTRAPDTGELFF. CDR3 DNA sequence: TGCGCCAGCAGCCTGACGCGAGCCCCCGACACCGGGGAGCTGTTTTTT.

The chain couples TRBV20-1 to TRBJ2-3; unclear D gene. V was cut by 1 base and J by 1 base, with 6 bases left in between. This CDR3 spans 13 amino acids. Germline V gene sequence: CDR1 DFQATT, CDR2 SNEGSKA (reference sequence). The CDR3 DNA sequence: TGCAGTGCTAGAGCCCCTGGCACAGATACGCAGTATTTT. It encodes CSARAPGTDTQYF.

The chain couples TRBV29-1 to TRBJ2-5, with 7 bases lining up with TRBD2. Germline V CDR1 and CDR2: SQVTM, ANQGSEA. The V gene end was trimmed by 8 bases and the J gene end by 5 bases; junction bases not matched to a gene: 11. The CDR3 has 13 residues. The CDR3 DNA reads as TGCAGCAAGCTGGCGGGAGCGGGGGAGACCCAGTACTTC. Protein product: CSKLAGAGETQYF.

This sequence joins TRBV20-1 and TRBJ2-5; TRBD2 matches at 16 bases. Germline V CDR1 and CDR2: DFQATT, SNEGSKA (reference sequence). This CDR3 spans 16 amino acids. The V segment lost 5 bases and the J segment 1 base; nucleotides outside the gene matches: 4. The CDR3: CSAAGTSGGGQETQYF. DNA for the CDR3: TGCAGTGCTGCCGGGACTAGCGGGGGGGGCCAAGAGACCCAGTACTTC.

This clonotype showed up many times. The chain couples TRBV28 to TRBJ1-5, with TRBD1 matching 9 bases. With 4 bases clipped from V and 7 bases from J, the junction kept 5 bases outside the gene matches. The CDR3 is 14 residues long. Germline CDR1 reads MDHEN; CDR2 reads SYDVKM. CDR3 amino acids: CASSSDRGGQPQHF. The CDR3 DNA reads TGTGCCAGCAGTTCCGACAGGGGGGGACAGCCCCAGCATTTT. The full variable domain, rest sourced from reference TRBV28 and TRBJ1-5, is DVKVTQSSRYLVKRTGEKVFLECVQDMDHENMFWYRQDPGLGLRLIYFSYDVKMKEKGDIPEGYSVSREKKERFSLILESASTNQTSMYLCASSSDRGGQPQHFGDGTRLSIL.